This T cell receptor beta chain was recovered during a study of T cells in localized non-small cell lung cancer. Study-wide points: Among blood samples, higher T cell density accompanied longer overall survival.

Details on this clone: Its antigen is not identified.

CDR3 length equals 16 residues. V lost 1 base and J lost 4, with 14 bases in between. Per the germline V gene, CDR1 is MNHNS and CDR2 is SASEGT. This table comes from immunoSEQ multiplex PCR, and its TCRdb copy is limited to in-frame clones, with some not included. The sample lists over 30,000 clones; approximately 89% were seen once. The receptor was isolated from a woman aged 40-69 years with stage I lung adenocarcinoma. This chain links TRBV6-1 with TRBJ1-5; tentative D call: TRBD1 (5 bases). Sample: peripheral blood, taken before any cancer treatment. CDR3 region: CASSEGRWQGNQPQHF. The CDR3 region has the DNA TGTGCCAGCAGTGAAGGCCGTTGGCAGGGTAATCAGCCCCAGCATTTT.